Below are 8 T cell receptor beta chains sequenced from a single sample in a study of response to subunit inactivated influenza vaccine. TCRdb itself ran the RT-PCR reads through MiXCR, one entry per CDR3 protein. The sample gives 500,000 or so distinct CDR3 sequences, 16% of which show up once; approximately 3% is in the top ten. Sample: CD4+ T cells sorted from PBMCs, taken about 23 months after vaccination. These receptors were obtained from a man between 50 and 75 years old who received an inactivated influenza vaccine.

This chain connects TRBV4-2 to TRBJ2-6, with 7 positions matching TRBD2. Unmatched junction bases numbered 3, after V lost 4 bases and J lost 0 bases. CDR1 is LGHNA and CDR2 is YNFKEQ in the germline V gene. The CDR3 sequence is 16 residues long. CDR3 DNA: TGTGCCAGCAGCCTCGGGGGGAACTCTGGGGCCAACGTCCTGACTTTC. It translates to CASSLGGNSGANVLTF.

This chain joins TRBV11-2 and TRBJ1-6, with 7 bases aligning to TRBD1. The J segment lost 10 bases and the V segment lost 1 base, leaving 7 bases of the junction unmatched. The CDR3 spans 15 residues. Looked up from germline, CDR1 is SGHAT and CDR2 is FQNNGV. For the CDR3, the DNA is TGTGCCAGCAGCTTAGTTCGGACAGGCGGATCACCCCTCCACTTT. Residues: CASSLVRTGGSPLHF.

This clonotype was detected a few times. V and J are TRBV7-8 and TRBJ1-1, with a weak D call TRBD1 (5 bases). The CDR3 totals 18 residues. The germline CDR1 and CDR2 sequences are SGHVS and FQNEAQ. The V end was cut by 2 bases, the J end by 0 bases, with 19 bases between. The CDR3 coding sequence is TGTGCCAGCAGCTTACCCAGACAGTCGTCATGGATGAACACTGAAGCTTTCTTT. It encodes CASSLPRQSSWMNTEAFF.

V gene TRBV28 combines with J gene TRBJ2-3; D ambiguous. The V gene lost 5 bases and the J gene lost 0 bases, with 12 bases spanning the gap. The CDR3 has 15 residues. Germline V gene lookup returns CDR1 MDHEN and CDR2 SYDVKM. The CDR3 spells CASSRAQVSTDTQYF. Written as DNA, the CDR3 is TGTGCCAGCAGTCGAGCGCAGGTTAGCACAGATACGCAGTATTTT. Full variable domain (missing parts from reference TRBV28 and TRBJ2-3): DVKVTQSSRYLVKRTGEKVFLECVQDMDHENMFWYRQDPGLGLRLIYFSYDVKMKEKGDIPEGYSVSREKKERFSLILESASTNQTSMYLCASSRAQVSTDTQYFGPGTRLTVL.

In its sample, this clonotype was seen many times. The J gene is TRBJ1-2, the V gene TRBV4-2; D possibly corresponds to TRBD1 (6 bases). Trimming removed 1 base from V and 2 bases from J, with 11 bases in between. The CDR3 is 15 amino acids. Germline CDR1 LGHNA, CDR2 YNFKEQ. CDR3 loop: CASSQVEGQNYGYTF. In DNA, the CDR3 is TGTGCCAGCAGCCAAGTTGAGGGACAAAACTATGGCTACACCTTC.

This clonotype has ten or more counts. This chain links TRBV28 with TRBJ2-7; 7 nucleotides agree with TRBD2. The CDR3 spans 18 residues. The J segment lost 0 bases and the V segment lost 5 bases, leaving 16 bases of the junction unmatched. Germline loops: CDR1 MDHEN, CDR2 SYDVKM. CDR3: CASSPTRSWAGVSYEQYF. DNA of the CDR3: TGTGCCAGCAGTCCGACGCGGAGTTGGGCGGGAGTCTCCTACGAGCAGTACTTC.

Many counts were recorded for this clonotype. V is TRBV3-1 and J is TRBJ2-6; D unresolved. The CDR3 is 14 amino acids. The germline V and J ends were trimmed by 5 bases and 0 bases, with 5 bases remaining between them. CDR1 is LGHDT, CDR2 YNNKEL, per germline (reference sequence). This CDR3 reads CASSVNSGANVLTF. The CDR3 DNA reads TGTGCCAGCAGCGTTAACTCTGGGGCCAACGTCCTGACTTTC.

The V call is TRBV10-2, the J call TRBJ2-1; TRBD2 is a possible D gene (5 bases). Germline-derived CDR1 and CDR2 are WSHSY and SAAADI. Trimming left V 0 bases short and J 4 bases short, with 13 bases between. This CDR3 spans 16 amino acids. CDR3 loop: CASSESGIRQYNEQFF. The CDR3 coding sequence is TGCGCCAGCAGTGAGTCCGGGATCCGGCAGTACAATGAGCAGTTCTTC.